These 29 T cell receptor beta chains were sequenced from one sample in a study of cytomegalovirus exposure and HLA in healthy donors. Primers included in the PCR were 60 Vbeta and 13 Jbeta primers. Sequenced by immunoSEQ multiplex PCR; TCRdb stores in-frame clones only, minus some. The sample comprises some 110,000 clones, around 85% of which are singletons, and around 2% rests with the top ten. Sequencing used PBMCs. The source is a man between 25 and 39 years old in good health and CMV-seronegative.

The chain combines TRBV7-9 with TRBJ1-2, with D possibly matching TRBD1 (6 bases). CDR3 length: 16 amino acids. The V gene's germline CDR1 is SEHNR and CDR2 FQNEAQ (reference sequence). Deletions cut 2 bases from V and 3 bases from J, with 16 bases between. CDR3 sequence: CASSLWGQGRDYGYTF. The CDR3 DNA follows: TGTGCCAGCAGCTTATGGGGGCAGGGGAGGGACTATGGCTACACCTTC.

The CDR3 coding sequence is TGTGCCAGCAGCCTAGGTAGCGGGGGGCACCAAGAGACCCAGTACTTC. Translating it yields CASSLGSGGHQETQYF. The V and J genes are TRBV9 and TRBJ2-5, with 10 bases lining up with TRBD2. The CDR3 extends over 16 amino acids. Germline CDR1 and CDR2: SGDLS and YYNGEE. J gave up 0 bases and V 4 bases, and 6 bases lay outside the gene matches.

The chain recombines TRBV15 with TRBJ2-3; 14 positions agree with TRBD2. CDR1 and CDR2 (germline): LNHNV, YYDKDF (reference sequence). The CDR3 has 16 residues. The V gene end was trimmed by 4 bases and the J gene end by 5 bases; junction bases not matched to a gene: 5. The CDR3 spells CATSTRLAGGEDTQYF. CDR3 sequence (DNA): TGTGCCACCAGCACCCGACTAGCGGGGGGGGAAGATACGCAGTATTTT. Combining the CDR3 with reference TRBV15 and TRBJ2-3 gives the whole variable domain DAMVIQNPRYQVTQFGKPVTLSCSQTLNHNVMYWYQQKSSQAPKLLFHYYDKDFNNEADTPDNFQSRRPNTSFCFLDIRSPGLGDTAMYLCATSTRLAGGEDTQYFGPGTRLTVL.

This clone was detected only once. The genes are TRBV5-5 and TRBJ2-7; the match to TRBD2 covers 10 bases. This CDR3 is 14 amino acids long. The junction had 0 bases not matched to a gene; V was cut back by 0 bases and J by 3 bases. CDR1 SGHKS and CDR2 YYEKEE come from the germline V gene (reference sequence). The CDR3 reads CASSLERGGYEQYF. CDR3 DNA: TGTGCCAGCAGCTTGGAGCGGGGGGGCTACGAGCAGTACTTC.

This clone occurred a few times. The V call is TRBV28, the J call TRBJ2-7, with 9 bases identical to TRBD1. Losses at the gene ends were 5 bases for V and 7 bases for J; bases not matched to a gene: 9. This CDR3 has 14 amino acids. Per germline, CDR1 MDHEN and CDR2 SYDVKM. The CDR3 region has the DNA TGTGCCAGCAGTATGACAGGGGGTTTGGGGGAGCAGTACTTC. It yields the protein CASSMTGGLGEQYF.

There are a few counts of this clone. The chain uses TRBV5-1 and TRBJ1-1; 8 bases agree with TRBD1. V dropped 0 bases and J dropped 3; count of bases not matched to a gene: 10. Germline loops: CDR1 SGHRS, CDR2 YFSETQ. This CDR3 is built from 17 residues. The CDR3 DNA reads as TGCGCCAGCAGCTTGGCCGCTGGGGCAGGGGGCCACACTGAAGCTTTCTTT. It is translated as CASSLAAGAGGHTEAFF. Variable domain in full (rest from reference TRBV5-1 and TRBJ1-1): KAGVTQTPRYLIKTRGQQVTLSCSPISGHRSVSWYQQTPGQGLQFLFEYFSETQRNKGNFPGRFSGRQFSNSRSEMNVSTLELGDSALYLCASSLAAGAGGHTEAFFGQGTRLTVV.

This clone turned up a few times. The genes are TRBV11-3 and TRBJ2-2; D is perhaps TRBD2 (5 bases). Germline loops: CDR1 SGHNT, CDR2 YENEEA. The CDR3 has 15 amino acids. Between the trimmed V and J ends, which lost 1 base and 2 bases, there was a span of 8 bases. The CDR3 protein is CASSLAPGNTGELFF. The DNA of the CDR3 is TGTGCCAGCAGCTTAGCCCCGGGAAACACCGGGGAGCTGTTTTTT. Full variable domain (remainder filled in from reference TRBV11-3 and TRBJ2-2): EAGVVQSPRYKIIEKKQPVAFWCNPISGHNTLYWYLQNLGQGPELLIRYENEEAVDDSQLPKDRFSAERLKGVDSTLKIQPAELGDSAVYLCASSLAPGNTGELFFGEGSRLTVL.

In its sample, this clone was seen once. The V and J genes are TRBV6-6 and TRBJ1-2; D is unresolved. CDR1 and CDR2 from the germline V gene are MNHNY and SVGAGI (reference sequence). The CDR3 covers 14 residues. V was trimmed by 0 bases and J by 4 bases, leaving 9 bases between them. CDR3 sequence (DNA): TGTGCCAGCAGTTACTCGAGGTCAGCCTATGGCTACACCTTC. This translates into CASSYSRSAYGYTF.

This clone was recorded once. The chain links TRBV10-1 to TRBJ2-7, with 8 bases matching TRBD1. The CDR3 covers 13 residues. Germline V gene lookup returns CDR1 WNHNN and CDR2 SYGVQD (reference sequence). V lost 4 bases to trimming and J lost 4 bases; unmatched junction nucleotides: 3. Here the CDR3 reads CASSAGGAYEQYF. The CDR3 coding sequence is TGCGCCAGCAGTGCAGGGGGCGCGTACGAGCAGTACTTC.

Here the CDR3 reads CASSSSGVSGNTIYF. The DNA of the CDR3 is TGCGCCAGCTCCTCATCGGGTGTCTCTGGAAACACCATATATTTT. The chain has TRBV5-1 and TRBJ1-3; D unresolved. The CDR3 covers 15 residues. The V and J ends lost 7 bases and 0 bases respectively, with 14 bases between them. Germline-derived CDR1 and CDR2 are SGHRS and YFSETQ.

V is TRBV4-1 and J is TRBJ2-3; a weak D match, TRBD2 (6 bases). Per germline, CDR1 MGHRA and CDR2 YSYEKL. The CDR3 sequence is 17 residues long. The ends were cut back, 0 bases at V and 2 bases at J, with 15 bases in the middle. This CDR3 is CASSQDNRRGSTDTQYF. The CDR3 region has the DNA TGCGCCAGCAGCCAAGATAATCGGCGGGGCTCCACAGATACGCAGTATTTT.

With regard to this clone: The conserved phenylalanine or tryptophan is not found at the CDR3 terminus, so this likely reflects a read error. V is TRBV18 and J is TRBJ1-2; 10 bases agree with TRBD1. This CDR3 has 14 residues. With 6 bases clipped from V and 7 bases from J, the junction kept 8 bases outside the gene matches. CDR1 is KGHSH and CDR2 is LQKENI in the germline V gene. In DNA, the CDR3 is TGTGCCAGCTCTGAAACCGGGACAGGGGTTGGCTACACCCTC. Translated, it gives CASSETGTGVGYTL.

The rearrangement joins TRBV28 to TRBJ2-3; unclear D gene. The CDR3 is 15 residues long. The V gene lost 3 bases and the J gene lost 6 bases, with 16 bases spanning the gap. The germline V gene has CDR1 MDHEN and CDR2 SYDVKM. Here the CDR3 reads CASSFRSIPPDTQYF. For the CDR3, the DNA is TGTGCCAGCAGTTTCAGAAGTATACCGCCGGATACGCAGTATTTT.

Only one count was recorded for this clone. The chain combines TRBV9 with TRBJ1-2; D gene ambiguous. The V and J ends lost 3 bases and 4 bases respectively, with 10 bases between them. This CDR3 has 13 amino acids. Germline-derived CDR1 and CDR2 are SGDLS and YYNGEE. DNA of the CDR3: TGTGCCAGCAGCGAAGTCGGTACCTATGGCTACACCTTC. It translates to CASSEVGTYGYTF.

The chain uses TRBV27 and TRBJ2-7, with D possibly TRBD2 on 7 matching bases. V shed 5 bases and J shed 2 bases, with 19 bases lying between them. This CDR3 has 16 amino acids. Germline V gene data show CDR1 as MNHEY and CDR2 as SMNVEV (reference sequence). CDR3 residues: CASSPLGGRGPYEQYF. The DNA of the CDR3 is TGTGCCAGCAGTCCCCTAGGGGGGCGGGGGCCCTACGAGCAGTACTTC.

This sequence joins TRBV29-1 and TRBJ2-3; no clear D gene. The CDR3 is 14 residues long. Germline values: CDR1 SQVTM, CDR2 ANQGSEA. V was pared by 7 bases and J by 5 bases, with 19 bases between. In DNA, the CDR3 is TGCAGCGCCCGAAAAGGCCAGGCAGGAGATACGCAGTATTTT. Amino acid sequence: CSARKGQAGDTQYF.

The chain employs TRBV10-3 and TRBJ1-1; D is unresolved. CDR1 is ENHRY, CDR2 SYGVKD, per germline. V dropped 5 bases and J dropped 1 base, with 2 bases sitting between them. CDR3 length: 11 amino acids. The CDR3 DNA follows: TGTGCCATCAGTCAGAACACTGAAGCTTTCTTT. This translates into CAISQNTEAFF.

The V and J genes are TRBV18 and TRBJ1-2, with a tentative D call TRBD1 (5 bases). From germline, CDR1 is KGHSH and CDR2 LQKENI. The CDR3 sequence is 12 residues long. The ends were cut back, 8 bases at V and 4 bases at J, with 11 bases in the middle. The CDR3 here is CASGDSPYGYTF. In DNA, the CDR3 is TGTGCCAGCGGAGACAGTCCCTATGGCTACACCTTC.

J is TRBJ1-2 and V is TRBV7-2; D is unresolved. Germline CDR1 SGHTA, CDR2 FQGNSA. The CDR3 spans 15 residues. Trimming pared 4 bases from V and 4 bases from J, leaving 16 bases between. CDR3 protein: CASSSHSGGSYGYTF. Here the CDR3 DNA reads TGTGCCAGCAGCTCACACAGCGGAGGATCCTATGGCTACACCTTC.

The V gene is TRBV28, the J gene TRBJ2-7; D is perhaps TRBD2 (5 bases). The V and J ends lost 3 bases and 8 bases respectively, with 17 bases between them. The CDR3 consists of 14 residues. Germline CDR1 MDHEN, CDR2 SYDVKM. CDR3 DNA: TGTGCCAGCAGTTTGAGGACTGGGAGTTCCCAGCAGTACTTC. It encodes CASSLRTGSSQQYF. The full variable domain, completed using reference TRBV28 and TRBJ2-7, is DVKVTQSSRYLVKRTGEKVFLECVQDMDHENMFWYRQDPGLGLRLIYFSYDVKMKEKGDIPEGYSVSREKKERFSLILESASTNQTSMYLCASSLRTGSSQQYFGPGTRLTVT.

This rearrangement joins TRBV7-9 to TRBJ1-4; 7 bases match TRBD1. CDR3 length equals 19 residues. J was trimmed by 2 bases and V by 5 bases; bases with no gene match: 17. Germline V gene data show CDR1 as SEHNR and CDR2 as FQNEAQ (reference sequence). The CDR3 nucleotides are TGTGCCAGCAGCCGTCGAGGACAGGTCCCTCGCGCGACTAATGAAAAACTGTTTTTT. This gives the protein CASSRRGQVPRATNEKLFF.

This rearrangement joins TRBV5-6 to TRBJ1-3; no reliable D call. The CDR3 has 17 amino acids. Germline V gene lookup returns CDR1 SGHDT and CDR2 YYEEEE. Trimming shortened V by 0 bases and J by 1 base, and 14 bases separated the two germline ends. The CDR3 sequence: CASSLAAGILSGNTIYF. For the CDR3, the DNA is TGTGCCAGCAGCTTGGCCGCGGGGATTCTTTCTGGAAACACCATATATTTT.

This rearrangement joins TRBV18 to TRBJ2-2; tentative D call: TRBD1 (5 bases). V was cut by 1 base and J by 2 bases, with 8 bases left in between. The CDR3 consists of 15 residues. CDR1 is KGHSH, CDR2 LQKENI, per germline. The CDR3 region is CASSPLGANTGELFF. The CDR3 coding sequence is TGTGCCAGCTCACCACTAGGGGCTAACACCGGGGAGCTGTTTTTT.

The genes are TRBV7-9 and TRBJ2-3; 7 bases are shared with TRBD2. This CDR3 comprises 16 residues. The V and J ends lost 1 base and 7 bases, in that order; junction bases with no gene match: 11. Germline V gene data show CDR1 as SEHNR and CDR2 as FQNEAQ (reference sequence). The CDR3 region is CASSLGGGSGTNTQYF. The DNA for the CDR3 is TGTGCCAGCAGCTTAGGGGGAGGGTCGGGAACTAATACGCAGTATTTT.

This clone was picked up one time. The chain recombines TRBV7-9 with TRBJ1-4; D call uncertain. Germline V gene sequence: CDR1 SEHNR, CDR2 FQNEAQ (reference sequence). Deletions cut 10 bases from V and 3 bases from J, with 9 bases between. The CDR3 totals 12 residues. CDR3 region: CATTPSNEKLFF. The CDR3 nucleotides read TGTGCCACCACTCCCTCTAATGAAAAACTGTTTTTT.

The chain is built from TRBV7-9 and TRBJ1-5, with 7 positions matching TRBD1. This CDR3 has 15 amino acids. Germline V gene data show CDR1 as SEHNR and CDR2 as FQNEAQ (reference sequence). The junction had 9 bases not matched to a gene; V was cut back by 7 bases and J by 3 bases. CDR3 in amino acids: CASILGGGFNQPQHF. For the CDR3, the DNA is TGTGCCAGCATCCTAGGGGGCGGATTCAATCAGCCCCAGCATTTT.

This rearrangement joins TRBV27 to TRBJ1-1, with D unclear. CDR1 and CDR2 from the germline V gene are MNHEY and SMNVEV (reference sequence). This CDR3 has 14 residues. With 4 bases removed from V and 0 bases from J, the gap between germline ends came to 9 bases. CDR3 sequence (DNA): TGTGCCAGCAGTTCGGGTAGCATGAACACTGAAGCTTTCTTT. As protein: CASSSGSMNTEAFF.

The chain couples TRBV30 to TRBJ1-3; TRBD1 aligns across 8 bases. Germline CDR1 and CDR2: GTSNPN and SVGIG (reference sequence). The CDR3 has 13 residues. The V gene end was trimmed by 3 bases and the J gene end by 8 bases; junction bases not matched to a gene: 6. The CDR3 DNA is TGTGCCTGGAGCGCAGGGGGCGCGGACACCATATATTTT. It codes for CAWSAGGADTIYF.

The CDR3 sequence: CASRSPLAGGPGELFF. For the CDR3, the DNA is TGTGCCAGCAGGAGCCCTCTAGCGGGGGGCCCCGGGGAGCTGTTTTTT. This chain links TRBV6-6 with TRBJ2-2; 11 positions agree with TRBD2. Germline values: CDR1 MNHNY, CDR2 SVGAGI (reference sequence). With 6 bases clipped from V and 6 bases from J, the junction kept 9 bases outside the gene matches. The CDR3 is made up of 16 amino acids.